A selection of T cell receptor beta chains follows, all from one sample in a study of shared clonotypes between healthy human individuals. Profiled with immunoSEQ multiplex PCR; TCRdb holds only in-frame clones, not every one. The repertoire holds almost 750,000 clones, with roughly two thirds as singletons. The specimen sequenced was memory CD4+ T cells sorted from blood. These receptors were taken from a woman aged 25-40 years in good health. The CDR3 runs from the conserved cysteine through the conserved F or W. Each record gives: V gene, J gene, CDR3 protein.

V: TRBV19
J: TRBJ2-5
CDR3: CASSLQGWQETQYF

V: TRBV6-5
J: TRBJ2-3
CDR3: CASTYSGTSGLTQYF

V: TRBV2
J: TRBJ1-2
CDR3: CASSAPKGYGYTF

V: TRBV4-2
J: TRBJ2-1
CDR3: CASSQDYKSEQFF

V: TRBV19
J: TRBJ1-4
CDR3: CATRDQRDEKLFF

V: TRBV9
J: TRBJ1-2
CDR3: CASSEGQGNYGYTF

V: TRBV6-6
J: TRBJ1-5
CDR3: CASSYKGRGNQPQHF

V: TRBV4-2
J: TRBJ2-7
CDR3: CASSQEDFPSPNEQYF

V: TRBV2
J: TRBJ2-7
CDR3: CASREREGRSFYEQYF

V: TRBV28
J: TRBJ1-2
CDR3: CASSPSDRTYGYTF

V: TRBV6-1
J: TRBJ2-3
CDR3: CASSEGGVDTQYF

V: TRBV6-6
J: TRBJ1-5
CDR3: CASSPPPGQKDQPQHF

V: TRBV28
J: TRBJ2-5
CDR3: CASSTFPLGTQYF

V: TRBV4-1
J: TRBJ1-1
CDR3: CASSQVGEAEAFF

V: TRBV5-1
J: TRBJ1-1
CDR3: CASSLGGAVNTEAFF

V: TRBV9
J: TRBJ2-1
CDR3: CASSNGAASSYNEQFF

V: TRBV19
J: TRBJ2-3
CDR3: CASSIGIDRSTDTQYF

V: TRBV18
J: TRBJ2-2
CDR3: CASSARTFPGELFF

V: TRBV10-3
J: TRBJ1-3
CDR3: CAISEFDRISGNTIYF

V: TRBV18
J: TRBJ2-7
CDR3: CASSPGTSVAYEQYF

V: TRBV5-4
J: TRBJ1-1
CDR3: CASSFQTEAFF

V: TRBV7-8
J: TRBJ2-1
CDR3: CASSLAYRTSSSYNEQFF

V: TRBV9
J: TRBJ2-2
CDR3: CASSVEGPTGELFF

V: TRBV4-1
J: TRBJ1-2
CDR3: CASSQGLNNYGYTF

V: TRBV28
J: TRBJ1-1
CDR3: CASSLQGAFQVNTEAFF

V: TRBV18
J: TRBJ2-2
CDR3: CANEQGASNTGELFF

V: TRBV28
J: TRBJ2-7
CDR3: CASTYQPSYEQYF

V: TRBV7-9
J: TRBJ1-3
CDR3: CAGSLAGPNTIYF

V: TRBV4-2
J: TRBJ2-7
CDR3: CASSQEVGTGAYEQYF